The 8 T cell receptor beta chains below all came from one sample that was sequenced in a study of blood T cell repertoires in COVID-19. Profiling relied on immunoSEQ multiplex PCR, and the TCRdb table lists in-frame clones only, not all of them. Counted here are about 150,000 clones, more than 80% occurring once; the ten biggest clones make up more than 2%. The sequenced material came from peripheral blood. The receptors derive from a man in his 70s with acute or convalescent COVID-19.

The gene calls are TRBV6-5 and TRBJ2-2, with a tentative D call TRBD1 (5 bases). CDR3 length: 15 residues. The V and J ends lost 7 bases and 0 bases respectively, with 12 bases between them. Germline V gene lookup returns CDR1 MNHEY and CDR2 SVGAGI. DNA for the CDR3: TGTGCCAGCAAGGATGCAGGGCCGAACACCGGGGAGCTGTTTTTT. It specifies CASKDAGPNTGELFF.

The V call is TRBV5-1, the J call TRBJ2-5; D possibly corresponds to TRBD1 (6 bases). The germline V and J ends were trimmed by 2 bases and 0 bases, with 8 bases remaining between them. The CDR3 extends over 14 amino acids. Germline lookup yields CDR1 SGHRS and CDR2 YFSETQ. CDR3 in amino acids: CASSFTGYQETQYF. CDR3 bases: TGCGCCAGCAGCTTTACAGGGTACCAAGAGACCCAGTACTTC.

Turning to this clone: One end of the junction is discordant with germline, which a read error may explain. The genes are TRBV5-1 and TRBJ2-1, with 7 nucleotides matching TRBD1. This CDR3 has 12 residues. In germline, CDR1 is SGHRS, CDR2 YFSETQ. The CDR3 sequence is CASRLDRNEQFF. The DNA of the CDR3 is TGCGCCAGCAGGTTGGACAGGAATGAGCAGTTCTTC.

V is TRBV4-1 and J is TRBJ2-2, with 8 positions matching TRBD2. V shed 0 bases, J shed 7 bases, and the junction held 19 bases outside the gene matches. The CDR3 loop spans 20 amino acids. Germline V CDR1 and CDR2: MGHRA, YSYEKL. This CDR3 is CASSQEAAGLARGVVGELFF. Written as DNA, the CDR3 is TGCGCCAGCAGCCAAGAAGCGGCAGGGCTGGCGCGGGGGGTAGTCGGGGAGCTGTTTTTT.

The chain links TRBV7-9 to TRBJ2-7; 10 nucleotides line up with TRBD1. V lost 5 bases to trimming and J lost 6 bases; unmatched junction nucleotides: 4. The CDR3 runs 13 residues. The germline V gene has CDR1 SEHNR and CDR2 FQNEAQ (reference sequence). The CDR3, as DNA: TGTGCCAGCAGCCGGGGACAGGGGAGCGAGCAGTACTTC. It is translated as CASSRGQGSEQYF.

V and J are TRBV9 and TRBJ1-4, with D maybe TRBD1 (6 bases). Per germline, CDR1 SGDLS and CDR2 YYNGEE. V was pared by 4 bases and J by 8 bases, with 12 bases between. CDR3 size: 13 residues. The CDR3, as DNA: TGTGCCAGCAGCCCAGACGGACAGGAAAAACTGTTTTTT. As protein: CASSPDGQEKLFF.

V usage is TRBV11-1 and J usage is TRBJ2-7; 7 bases agree with TRBD2. Germline CDR1 SGHAT, CDR2 FQDESV (reference sequence). Trimming cost V 4 bases and J 0 bases; bases outside gene matches: 3. The CDR3 sequence is 14 residues long. The CDR3 sequence is CASSSGLFSYEQYF. CDR3 nucleotide sequence: TGTGCCAGCAGCTCGGGACTATTCTCCTACGAGCAGTACTTC. Full variable domain (outside the CDR3, taken from reference TRBV11-1 and TRBJ2-7): EAEVAQSPRYKITEKSQAVAFWCDPISGHATLYWYRQILGQGPELLVQFQDESVVDDSQLPKDRFSAERLKGVDSTLKIQPAELGDSAMYLCASSSGLFSYEQYFGPGTRLTVT.

For this clone: Compared with germline, one end of the junction differs, possibly owing to a read error. The rearrangement uses TRBV7-7 and TRBJ2-1, with D tentatively TRBD2 (5 bases). CDR3 length: 15 amino acids. Germline CDR1 and CDR2: SSHAT and FNYEAQ (reference sequence). For the CDR3, the DNA is TGTGCTAGCAGCTTAGGAAGGGAGCCCTACAATGAGCAGTTCTTC. Translated, it gives CASSLGREPYNEQFF.